Listed below are T cell receptor beta chains from one sample, sequenced in a study of beta chain features in type 1 diabetes. The repertoire was sequenced with immunoSEQ multiplex PCR; TCRdb's copy has only in-frame clones and lacks some. The sample comprises 15,000 to 18,000 clones, around 63% of which are singletons, and 2% to 3% rests with the top ten. The sequenced material came from Tregs from blood. The source is a man aged 30-40 years with type 1 diabetes. The CDR3 runs from the conserved cysteine through the conserved F or W.

v_call cdr3_aa
TRBV6-6 CASLRLAGARGYEQYF
TRBV5-1 CASSFGFQDTQYF
TRBV6-4 CASSYEQYF
TRBV25-1 CASGSPVEKLFGKQYF
TRBV19 CASIETGQSYSGNTIYF
TRBV15 CATSRGASGTTDTQYF
TRBV5-1 CASSPGGGERNIQYF
TRBV21-1 CARGQLQETQYF
TRBV5-1 CASRPTLGGETQYF
TRBV7-9 CASSPTSGGNTDTQYF
TRBV6-6 CASSYGTNSYEQYF
TRBV7-9 CASSLAEGPNYGYTF
TRBV5-1 CASSPGQGADRDTF
TRBV29-1 CSVRSREGPGELFF
TRBV5-1 CASRLAGYTDTQYF
TRBV7-9 CASSRQTYEQYF
TRBV5-1 CASRIGSGLGYGYTF
TRBV5-4 CASSFELGRGYGYTF
TRBV29-1 CSGGLGGGDTQYF
TRBV6-9 CASSYRLAGDKNIQYF
TRBV7-9 CASSPGGTGAYEQYF
TRBV11-2 CASSPSGSYEQYF
TRBV5-1 CASSFEVEYGYTF
TRBV18 CASSAGDRGLHQPQHF
TRBV6-4 CASRNIPDQRNSPLHF
TRBV6-5 CASSYSGTGRVEQYF
TRBV5-4 CASSQSQTGGSGNEQFF
TRBV28 CASSLRYNEQFF
TRBV11-2 CASSFKGGLGEQFF
TRBV5-1 CASSLAQAGELFF
TRBV2 CASSLGTGGNTIYF
TRBV5-4 CASSLGGGGTDTQYF
TRBV10-2 CASSERSYEQYF
TRBV28 CASSLGRGHQPQHF
TRBV10-2 CASRAGLLYGYTF
TRBV30 CAWSDFGGVQPQHF
TRBV5-4 CASRGTLAGVETQYF
TRBV2 CASIGQGDSEQFF
TRBV5-1 CASSSGGEQYF
TRBV9 CASSVAPGGNTQYF
TRBV4-1 CASSQEGLAETQYF
TRBV6-1 CASRIQETYGYTF
TRBV7-2 CASSFVAGGQNTQYF
TRBV29-1 CSVGTGAMNTEAFF
TRBV5-1 CASSLDRANSPLHF
TRBV27 CASSLGGRNSPLHF
TRBV27 CASRVGQGAYEQYF
TRBV5-1 CASSLGGAGTGELFF
TRBV9 CASSSGQGYEQYF
TRBV2 CASSLGLGQETQYF
TRBV5-1 CASSVVAGNNEQFF
TRBV30 CAWATDSNQPQHF
TRBV19 CASSIEGTGAYEQYF
TRBV7-9 CASSLAQGANYGYTF
TRBV14 CASSQDQGVPYEQYF
TRBV29-1 CSASTGATNEKLFF
TRBV6-5 CASRLTGDYGYTF
TRBV7-2 CASSLGTGKSYEQYF
TRBV2 CASSPGTGLNTEAFF